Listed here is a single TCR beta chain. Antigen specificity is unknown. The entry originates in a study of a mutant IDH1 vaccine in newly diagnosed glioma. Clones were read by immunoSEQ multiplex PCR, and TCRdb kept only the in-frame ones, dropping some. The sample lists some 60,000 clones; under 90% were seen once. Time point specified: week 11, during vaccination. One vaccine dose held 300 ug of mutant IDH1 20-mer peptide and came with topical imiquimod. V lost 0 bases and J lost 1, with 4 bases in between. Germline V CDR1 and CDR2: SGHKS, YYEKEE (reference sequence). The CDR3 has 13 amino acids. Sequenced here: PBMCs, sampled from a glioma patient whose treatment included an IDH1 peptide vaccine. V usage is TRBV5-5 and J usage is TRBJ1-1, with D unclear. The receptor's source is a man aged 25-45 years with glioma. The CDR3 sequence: CASSLGPNTEAFF. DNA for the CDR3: TGTGCCAGCAGCTTGGGTCCGAACACTGAAGCTTTCTTT. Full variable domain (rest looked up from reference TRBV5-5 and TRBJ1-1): DAGVTQSPTHLIKTRGQQVTLRCSPISGHKSVSWYQQVLGQGPQFIFQYYEKEERGRGNFPDRFSARQFPNYSSELNVNALLLGDSALYLCASSLGPNTEAFFGQGTRLTVV.